The rows below give T cell receptor beta chains drawn from one sample of a study of long-term antiretroviral therapy in people with HIV. Libraries were prepared by immunoSEQ multiplex PCR; TCRdb keeps only in-frame clonotypes and omits some of them. The table records some 25,000 clones, 82% of them present only once. The sequenced sample was unsorted PBMCs, obtained 1.1 years before starting antiretroviral therapy. All receptors derive from a woman aged 30 to 39 with HIV. CDR3s leave out the opening cysteine and the closing phenylalanine or tryptophan. Only some rows state a clone size, as once, few, many or a class for expanded clones.

-	TRBV21-1	TRBJ1-3	ASSKESRGSGNTIY
few	TRBV27	TRBJ1-6	ASSFEGYNSPLH
-	TRBV30	TRBJ1-2	ACYLDPSDGYT
once	TRBV5-4	TRBJ2-1	ASSSLSTFGEQF
-	TRBV6-6	TRBJ2-5	ASRPGRGSRLETQY
-	TRBV7-9	TRBJ2-3	ASSHRQGGTDTQY
-	TRBV6-1	TRBJ1-1	ASSERGRSTEAF
-	TRBV2	TRBJ2-1	ASSTPINREHNEQF
few	TRBV5-1	TRBJ1-5	ASSLVPDQPQH
few	TRBV5-1	TRBJ1-6	ASSRTENSPLH
-	TRBV11-2	TRBJ2-1	ASSPIRGRDSYNEQF
few	TRBV7-2	TRBJ1-1	ASSFPSAGGYKAF
-	TRBV7-2	TRBJ1-4	ASSRSTIEKLF
-	TRBV7-3	TRBJ2-1	ASSLNPSGGAGLINEQF
-	TRBV6-4	TRBJ1-6	ASSDRAANSPLH
-	TRBV6-5	TRBJ1-2	ASSSSPGAAYGYT
-	TRBV27	TRBJ1-5	ASSLSGTYSNQPQH
-	TRBV19	TRBJ2-1	ATGPPIWYEQF
once	TRBV14	TRBJ1-3	ASSPSSPGTGNTIY
-	TRBV29-1	TRBJ1-2	SVEPDRAGGSGYT
-	TRBV27	TRBJ2-3	ASSPPFQDTQY
few	TRBV28	TRBJ1-2	ASSPRGGGVAYYGYT
-	TRBV5-6	TRBJ1-4	ASSLGLSTSNEKLF
-	TRBV6-5	TRBJ1-3	ASSYAEASNTIY
-	TRBV27	TRBJ1-2	ASSFRTGSLYGYT
-	TRBV7-6	TRBJ1-1	ASSLADRARGGDTEAF
-	TRBV7-8	TRBJ2-7	ASSLEEGPSYEQY
once	TRBV27	TRBJ2-2	ASSLERGQGAGELF
-	TRBV6-1	TRBJ2-3	ASAGAYTDTQY
-	TRBV18	TRBJ2-3	ASSPVADTDTQY
-	TRBV27	TRBJ2-1	ASSPDRGESSYNEQF
once	TRBV5-4	TRBJ2-3	ASSRGTGSTDTQY
-	TRBV5-1	TRBJ2-7	ASSLVFPGEQY
-	TRBV7-3	TRBJ2-2	ASSHDPGELF
-	TRBV6-1	TRBJ1-1	ASRGGLEAF
once	TRBV9	TRBJ1-2	ASSEPGNTGYT
-	TRBV5-1	TRBJ2-2	ASSFNTGELF
-	TRBV9	TRBJ2-1	ASTNDLYNEQF
-	TRBV9	TRBJ2-1	ASSVAEEAGEQF
-	TRBV7-8	TRBJ2-5	ASSLENYVDRDY
-	TRBV2	TRBJ1-6	ASRPITYNSPLH